This TCR beta chain is drawn from a study of cytomegalovirus exposure and HLA in healthy donors. Regarding the study as a whole: There were some V segments, including TRBV6-2 and TRBV6-3, excluded as indistinguishable. Segments of the TCR beta V type were, in most cases, productive about 90% or about 30% of the time in an earlier analysis.

Each donor was nominally healthy when sampled (though unrecorded immune exposures were likely). A word on this clone: What it binds is unknown.

Vbeta (60) and Jbeta (13) primers were used in the PCR. TCRdb keeps only in-frame clones here, not all; method: immunoSEQ multiplex PCR. Of 150,000 to 200,000 clones in the sample, roughly 74% were seen once. Germline V gene sequence: CDR1 SGHKS, CDR2 YYEKEE (reference sequence). Trimming pared 4 bases from V and 6 bases from J, leaving 17 bases between. This CDR3 comprises 14 residues. The chain joins TRBV5-5 to TRBJ2-7, with a weak D call TRBD1 (6 bases). The origin of this receptor is a woman under 40 in good health and CMV-seropositive. Sequencing was performed on PBMCs. The CDR3 reads CASSVGQPSGEQYF. The CDR3 region has the DNA TGTGCCAGCAGCGTCGGACAGCCGTCCGGCGAGCAGTACTTC.